The source of this T cell receptor (beta chain) is a study of early T cells in non-severe SARS-CoV-2 infection. Study summary: Whole-blood bulk RNA, unsorted, was sequenced, and chains were unpaired.

Germline V gives CDR1 MNHEY, CDR2 SVGAGI. J was trimmed by 3 bases and V by 0 bases; bases with no gene match: 7. The CDR3 has 16 residues. Individual cDNA molecules received unique molecular identifiers. TCRdb re-called the 5' RACE reads through MiXCR, storing one row per CDR3 protein. The repertoire consists of tens of thousands of distinct CDR3 sequences, with roughly 7% occurring once and the leading ten covering about 3%. Many counts were recorded for this clonotype. The specimen was whole blood. This chain uses TRBV6-5 with TRBJ2-7; 8 positions match TRBD1. This clonotype originated in an adult who was a healthcare worker with PCR-confirmed SARS-CoV-2 infection or an uninfected control (not recorded which). CDR3 bases: TGTGCCAGCAGTTACTCGACGAGGACAGGGAGCTACGAGCAGTACTTC. Translation gives CASSYSTRTGSYEQYF.